This T cell receptor (beta chain) was sequenced during a study of CXCR3-negative and CXCR3-positive naive CD8 T cells. Whole-study findings and limits: CXCR3-positive naive cells carried more hydrophobic TRB CDR3s than CXCR3-negative ones. Both naive subsets showed comparably high diversity, and memory CD8+ cells showed much lower diversity. The level of CXCR3 expression partially decreased after cryopreservation; the majority of assays used fresh PBMCs. It was found that naive subsets had comparable surface CD5, and TCR strength was inferred from TRB CDR3 properties.

In the case of this clonotype: What it recognizes is unknown.

This CDR3 region has 20 residues. Per germline, CDR1 LGHDT and CDR2 YNNKEL (reference sequence). It was by 5' RACE with UMI labels that the TRB cDNA libraries were prepared. One entry per CDR3 protein, without DNA, is what TCRdb gives after re-calling the 5' RACE reads. Its listing shows over 55,000 distinct CDR3 sequences. V and J are TRBV3-1 and TRBJ2-3; lacking DNA, the TRBD1 call made by TCRdb goes unchecked. The receptor was derived from a human donor in good health. Some clones in this sample may be carry-over from other donors' samples. The specimen was naive CXCR3+ CD8+ T cells from blood. Subset: CD45RO-CCR7+CD27+CD95- naive CD8+ T cells expressing CXCR3 (TNR3+). Here the CDR3 reads CASSQDAGRLLQFSLDTQYF.